These 9 T cell receptor beta chains share one sample of origin, sequenced in a study of read filtering for tumor transcriptome and immune sequencing. The library was built from 400 ng RNA with molecular barcoded adaptors for alpha/delta and beta/gamma chains. TCRdb called the reads again in MiXCR, with one record for every CDR3 protein. The sample lists 43,000 or so distinct CDR3 sequences, 12% occurring once. The specimen was a population of CD138-negative cells sorted from bone marrow. These receptors all stem from a donor aged 40 or older with multiple myeloma.

This clonotype was seen many times. The chain carries TRBV12-5 and TRBJ2-2, with 9 bases aligning to TRBD2. The CDR3 is 15 amino acids. Germline CDR1 reads LGHNT; CDR2 reads FRNRAP. V shed 2 bases and J 6 bases; nucleotides not matched to a gene: 4. CDR3 residues: CASGLRLAGPGELFF. The CDR3 region has the DNA TGTGCTAGTGGTTTGAGGCTAGCGGGACCCGGGGAGCTGTTTTTT. Full variable domain (missing parts from reference TRBV12-5 and TRBJ2-2): DARVTQTPRHKVTEMGQEVTMRCQPILGHNTVFWYRQTMMQGLELLAYFRNRAPLDDSGMPKDRFSAEMPDATLATLKIQPSEPRDSAVYFCASGLRLAGPGELFFGEGSRLTVL.

As concerns this clonotype: A far larger clone is only one base removed, so a read error is likely. The rearrangement links TRBV7-3 to TRBJ2-1, with TRBD2 identical over 9 bases. The germline V gene has CDR1 SGHTA and CDR2 FQGTGA. The trim removed 5 bases at V and 4 bases at J, leaving 6 bases unmatched. This CDR3 has 15 residues. The CDR3 DNA reads TGTGCCAGCAGCCCAATTAGCGGGGGTTACAATGAGCAGTTCTTC. Its translation: CASSPISGGYNEQFF.

This clonotype came up a few times. Since a much larger clone is just one base distant, this may be a read error. This chain links TRBV11-2 with TRBJ1-2; D gene ambiguous. Per germline, CDR1 SGHAT and CDR2 FQNNGV. This CDR3 region has 14 residues. CDR3 amino acids: CASSLESDNYGCTF. As DNA, the CDR3 is TGTGCCAGCAGCTTGGAGAGCGATAACTATGGCTGCACCTTC.

At least ten counts were recorded for this clonotype. This rearrangement joins TRBV18 to TRBJ2-1, with D tentatively TRBD1 or TRBD2 (5 bases each). This CDR3 spans 13 amino acids. CDR1 is KGHSH, CDR2 LQKENI, per germline. V was cut by 3 bases and J by 9 bases, with 12 bases left in between. CDR3 bases: TGTGCCAGCTCACCTCGAGGGGAGAGTGAGCAGTTCTTC. Its translation: CASSPRGESEQFF.

This clonotype came up many times. The chain uses TRBV6-1 and TRBJ2-2; D ambiguous. The V end was cut by 1 base, the J end by 2 bases, with 2 bases between. The CDR3 spans 13 residues. Germline CDR1 is MNHNS and CDR2 is SASEGT. CDR3 sequence (DNA): TGTGCCAGCAGTGAAGACAACACCGGGGAGCTGTTTTTT. It encodes CASSEDNTGELFF.

This clonotype was detected ten times or more. The chain combines TRBV7-2 with TRBJ1-1; D ambiguous. V was cut by 4 bases and J by 8 bases, with 17 bases left in between. The CDR3 has 14 amino acids. CDR1 and CDR2 (germline): SGHTA, FQGNSA. CDR3: CASSYDFPRTEAFF. The DNA of the CDR3 is TGTGCCAGCAGCTACGATTTCCCGCGTACCGAAGCTTTCTTT.

This clonotype was seen ten or more times. The V call is TRBV6-5, the J call TRBJ1-5; 9 bases fit TRBD1. V was pared by 5 bases and J by 0 bases, with 11 bases of the junction left unmatched. Germline loops: CDR1 MNHEY, CDR2 SVGAGI. The CDR3 spans 18 residues. The CDR3 DNA is TGTGCCAGCAGTAGGGACAGGGAAAGCGTCCATAGCAATCAGCCCCAGCATTTT. It encodes CASSRDRESVHSNQPQHF.

This clonotype was counted many times. The junction does not match germline at one end; this may be a read error. CDR3 amino acids: CAGSQEPGQQNQPQHF. CDR3 in DNA: TGCGCCGGCAGCCAAGAACCGGGACAGCAGAATCAGCCCCAGCATTTT. The V and J genes are TRBV4-1 and TRBJ1-5; 7 bases fit TRBD1. CDR3 length: 16 residues. Germline values: CDR1 MGHRA, CDR2 YSYEKL.

About this clonotype: It is likely a read error, because the conserved phenylalanine at the end of the CDR3 is missing. The chain combines TRBV20-1 with TRBJ2-7; D gene unclear. The V gene's germline CDR1 is DFQATT and CDR2 SNEGSKA (reference sequence). The CDR3 covers 11 residues. The V end was cut by 3 bases, the J end by 3 bases, with 6 bases between. The CDR3 nucleotides read TGCAGTGCTAGTGGGTTCTACGAGCAGTACCTC. Its translation: CSASGFYEQYL.